This is a list of T cell receptor beta chains from one sample in a study of PD-1 blockade in classical Hodgkin lymphoma. Sequencing used immunoSEQ multiplex PCR; TCRdb keeps in-frame clones, though not all of them. The table records 14,000 to 15,000 clones, less than 70% of them present only once. The source material was peripheral blood mononuclear cells (PBMCs), sampled at baseline. These receptors were obtained from a human donor with classical Hodgkin lymphoma. CDR3s include the opening cysteine and the closing phenylalanine or tryptophan. The order of the fields is J gene, V gene, D gene, clone size, CDR3 protein, CDR3 DNA. D genes are given only for firm matches. Part of the rows lack a size; the others show once, few, many or a class for expanded clones.

>TRBJ1-1|TRBV15|.|.
CATSRDSARGTEAFF
TGTGCCACCAGCAGAGATAGCGCCAGGGGCACTGAAGCTTTCTTT
>TRBJ2-2|TRBV7-9|TRBD2|.
CASNEYVGLAGTGGELFF
TGTGCCAGCAACGAATACGTCGGACTAGCGGGAACAGGCGGGGAGCTGTTTTTT
>TRBJ1-5|TRBV7-8|.|few
CASSLGQSFRQPQHF
TGTGCCAGCAGCTTAGGGCAGAGCTTCCGTCAGCCCCAGCATTTT
>TRBJ1-5|TRBV27|TRBD1|medium-sized
CASSPDTGGRQPQHF
TGTGCCAGCAGTCCGGACACAGGGGGCCGCCAGCCCCAGCATTTT
>TRBJ1-5|TRBV30|.|few
CAWSVRGGLQPQHF
TGTGCCTGGAGTGTACGGGGGGGGCTGCAGCCCCAGCATTTT
>TRBJ2-7|TRBV27|.|.
CASSLVLGWGEQYF
TGTGCCAGCAGTTTAGTGCTAGGATGGGGCGAGCAGTACTTC
>TRBJ2-7|TRBV6-5|.|.
CASSSLGSGSPRQYF
TGTGCCAGCAGTTCCCTAGGTAGCGGCTCCCCCCGGCAGTACTTC
>TRBJ2-3|TRBV5-1|TRBD2|few
CASSLRLADTQYF
TGCGCCAGCAGCTTGAGACTAGCGGATACGCAGTATTTT
>TRBJ2-1|TRBV27|TRBD2|once
CASRTAGTSAHEQFF
TGTGCCAGCAGAACCGCCGGGACTAGTGCCCATGAGCAGTTCTTC
>TRBJ1-6|TRBV4-1|.|.
CASSPETVNNSPLHF
TGCGCCAGCAGCCCCGAGACGGTGAATAATTCACCCCTCCACTTT
>TRBJ2-7|TRBV12-1|.|.
CASSFSGAPGQGYYEQYF
TGTGCCAGCAGCTTCAGTGGGGCCCCGGGACAGGGTTACTACGAGCAGTACTTC
>TRBJ2-3|TRBV5-4|.|.
CASSRPQSGGDTQYF
TGTGCCAGCAGCAGGCCACAGTCAGGGGGGGATACGCAGTATTTT
>TRBJ2-1|TRBV6-1|.|few
CASSETRPGEQFF
TGTGCCAGCAGTGAAACTCGGCCGGGGGAGCAGTTCTTC
>TRBJ2-3|TRBV19|TRBD1|.
CASSMALRDRGQGDTQYF
TGTGCCAGTAGTATGGCCCTCCGGGACAGGGGGCAGGGAGATACGCAGTATTTT
>TRBJ2-3|TRBV12-5|.|.
CASGLEGVGGTDTQYF
TGTGCTAGTGGTTTGGAGGGAGTTGGGGGCACAGATACGCAGTATTTT
>TRBJ2-7|TRBV19|TRBD2|.
CASSSRTSGRALYEQYF
TGTGCCAGTAGTTCCCGGACTAGCGGGAGGGCCCTCTACGAGCAGTACTTC
>TRBJ2-7|TRBV4-1|TRBD2|.
CASSQGGGSYEQYF
TGCGCCAGCAGCCAAGGGGGGGGGAGCTACGAGCAGTACTTC
>TRBJ2-3|TRBV7-2|TRBD2|.
CASSQGGGRARTDTQYF
TGTGCCAGCAGTCAGGGTGGCGGGAGGGCCAGGACAGATACGCAGTATTTT
>TRBJ2-3|TRBV27|TRBD2|medium-sized
CASSLSRRTRGSTDTQYF
TGTGCCAGCAGTTTATCACGCCGGACTAGGGGAAGCACAGATACGCAGTATTTT
>TRBJ2-7|TRBV10-2|TRBD1|.
CASTGTGGYEQYF
TGCGCCAGTACCGGGACAGGGGGGTACGAGCAGTACTTC
>TRBJ2-1|TRBV2|TRBD1|.
CASSTGTGPIDEQFF
TGTGCCAGCAGTACCGGGACAGGCCCCATTGATGAGCAGTTCTTC
>TRBJ1-1|TRBV29-1|.|.
CSVEIALGAFF
TGCAGCGTTGAAATCGCACTGGGAGCTTTCTTT
>TRBJ2-3|TRBV30|.|.
CAWSVVGRLDTQYF
TGTGCCTGGAGTGTAGTGGGCAGACTAGATACGCAGTATTTT
>TRBJ2-1|TRBV29-1|TRBD2|.
CSSRGGPYNEQFF
TGCAGCTCCCGGGGAGGGCCCTACAATGAGCAGTTCTTC
>TRBJ1-5|TRBV19|.|.
CASSISTGLNQPQHF
TGTGCCAGTAGTATTTCAACAGGGTTGAATCAGCCCCAGCATTTT
>TRBJ2-5|TRBV5-1|.|.
CASIIRPGETQYF
TGCGCCAGCATCATCCGCCCTGGAGAGACCCAGTACTTC
>TRBJ2-1|TRBV7-9|TRBD2|.
CASSPNLGGRADNEQFF
TGTGCCAGCAGCCCCAATTTAGGCGGGAGGGCCGACAATGAGCAGTTCTTC
>TRBJ2-7|TRBV28|TRBD2|few
CASSFPLAGQSYEQYF
TGTGCCAGCAGTTTTCCACTAGCGGGGCAATCCTACGAGCAGTACTTC
>TRBJ1-4|TRBV5-1|.|once
CASSLAGSGEKLFF
TGCGCCAGCAGCTTGGCCGGGAGTGGAGAAAAACTGTTTTTT
>TRBJ2-1|TRBV9|.|.
CASSVVGGNNEQFF
TGTGCCAGCAGCGTAGTCGGCGGAAACAATGAGCAGTTCTTC
>TRBJ2-1|TRBV7-6|TRBD2|.
CASSLWTSNEQFF
TGTGCCAGCAGCTTATGGACTAGCAATGAGCAGTTCTTC
>TRBJ2-7|TRBV6-6|.|.
CASSYSSGNYEQYF
TGTGCCAGCAGTTACTCGTCGGGGAACTACGAGCAGTACTTC
>TRBJ1-3|TRBV6-5|.|.
CASSPRRPGNTIYF
TGTGCCAGCAGTCCCCGTCGACCTGGGAACACCATATATTTT
>TRBJ1-2|TRBV5-6|.|.
CASSLPSEYGYTF
TGTGCCAGCAGCTTGCCCAGCGAATATGGCTACACCTTC
>TRBJ2-1|TRBV6-5|.|.
CASIRGNEQFF
TGTGCCAGCATTAGGGGGAATGAGCAGTTCTTC
>TRBJ2-1|TRBV10-3|.|.
CAISAAGHNEQFF
TGTGCCATCAGTGCGGCGGGGCACAATGAGCAGTTCTTC
>TRBJ1-2|TRBV28|.|.
CATLPRDNYGYTF
TGTGCCACCCTTCCCAGGGATAACTATGGCTACACCTTC
>TRBJ2-7|TRBV18|.|.
CASSPPGRPTYEQYF
TGTGCCAGCTCACCACCGGGTCGGCCCACCTACGAGCAGTACTTC
>TRBJ2-1|TRBV27|.|.
CASGSDSRREQFF
TGTGCCAGCGGCTCCGACAGCCGGAGGGAGCAGTTCTTC
>TRBJ2-1|TRBV4-2|TRBD2|.
CASSRLILTSGKETYNEQFF
TGTGCCAGCAGCCGACTTATTCTGACTAGCGGGAAAGAAACGTACAATGAGCAGTTCTTC
>TRBJ1-2|TRBV30|TRBD1|.
CAWSVGYGTGDGYTF
TGTGCCTGGAGTGTGGGCTACGGGACAGGGGATGGCTACACCTTC